This T cell receptor beta chain was recovered during a study of T cell changes during pregnancy in multiple sclerosis. The CDR3 length is 14 residues. Germline V gene sequence: CDR1 MNHNS, CDR2 SASEGT. Trimming removed 5 bases from V and 2 bases from J; junction bases left unmatched: 3. Sequenced by immunoSEQ multiplex PCR; TCRdb stores in-frame clones only, minus some. The sample has roughly 43,000 clones; under 95% are singletons. The V call is TRBV6-1, the J call TRBJ2-7; 10 bases fit TRBD1. The clonotype was recovered from a female donor with multiple sclerosis, enrolled in a pregnancy study. The sample was CD4+ T cells from peripheral blood mononuclear cells, taken in the third trimester of pregnancy. Written as DNA, the CDR3 is TGTGCCAGCAGTCAGGGACAGGGGACCTACGAGCAGTACTTC. This gives the protein CASSQGQGTYEQYF.